Below, 30 T cell receptor beta chains from the same sample are listed, as sequenced in a study of read filtering for tumor transcriptome and immune sequencing (TCRdb year 2020). The run used an Illumina HiSeq 4000. The Immunoverse kit was used to build TCR libraries from roughly 370 ng RNA, with molecular barcoded adaptors covering alpha/delta and beta/gamma chains. Using fastp trimming at Q25 and MiXCR clonotype assembly, TCRdb reanalyzed the public sequencing data and kept in-frame beta chains. Each entry merges the rows of one CDR3 protein and shows their most common DNA and genes. The sample yields tens of thousands of distinct CDR3 sequences; approximately 20% were counted once. The ten most abundant clones make up over 11% of the sample. The sequencing sample was made of a population of CD138-negative cells sorted from bone marrow. The cell subset or site label for this specimen denotes: bone marrow mononuclear cells depleted of CD138+ plasma/myeloma cells by negative magnetic selection. Receptors originate from a donor at least 40 years old with multiple myeloma.

This clonotype was observed many times. The V call is TRBV12-3 or TRBV12-4, the J call TRBJ1-1; the D is unclear. V was cut by 6 bases and J by 3 bases, with 17 bases left in between. The CDR3 has 15 amino acids. The CDR3 is CASRKDAQRYTEAFF. CDR3 in DNA: TGTGCCAGCAGGAAGGATGCACAAAGATACACTGAAGCTTTCTTT.

This clonotype appeared many times. The chain recombines TRBV5-6 with TRBJ2-7; no clear D gene. This CDR3 has 15 residues. Germline V lookup: CDR1 SGHDT, CDR2 YYEEEE. Trimming removed 4 bases at V and 1 base at J, with 15 bases between. The CDR3: CASSRTKIGSYEQYF. Written as DNA, the CDR3 is TGTGCCAGCAGCCGCACAAAAATAGGATCCTACGAGCAGTACTTC.

There are many counts of this clonotype. V usage is TRBV28 and J usage is TRBJ2-3; unclear D gene. CDR3 length: 15 residues. V was trimmed by 5 bases and J by 0 bases, leaving 12 bases between them. CDR1 MDHEN and CDR2 SYDVKM come from the germline V gene. CDR3 in DNA: TGTGCCAGCAGTCCCAGTGGTAATAGCACAGATACGCAGTATTTT. Protein: CASSPSGNSTDTQYF.

The sample holds many counts of this clonotype. For the CDR3, the DNA is TGCAGCGTTGAAAGAACGGAATACAATGAGCAGTTCTTC. Amino acids: CSVERTEYNEQFF. The genes are TRBV29-1 and TRBJ2-1; D uncertain. CDR3 length equals 13 residues. V was shortened by 2 bases and J by 4 bases, with 9 bases between the two germline ends. Germline CDR1 is SQVTM and CDR2 is ANQGSEA.

As for this clonotype: A read error may explain this, as a much larger clone is one base away. The chain links TRBV19 to TRBJ2-1, with 11 positions matching TRBD1. Per germline, CDR1 LNHDA and CDR2 SQIVND (reference sequence). The CDR3 sequence is 17 residues long. The CDR3 region is CALGQGGLLAAHNEQFF. CDR3 DNA: TGTGCTTTGGGACAGGGGGGTCTACTAGCGGCCCACAATGAGCAGTTCTTC.

On this clonotype: This may be a read error, as it is one base from a much larger clone. The CDR3 ends on some other residue instead of the conserved phenylalanine or tryptophan, so this is likely a read error. The CDR3 sequence: CASSLMGKSGETQYL. CDR3 in DNA: TGTGCCAGCAGCTTAATGGGGAAATCGGGGGAGACCCAGTACCTC. This chain connects TRBV7-2 to TRBJ2-5, with a tentative D call TRBD2 (5 bases). CDR3 length: 15 residues. The V gene's germline CDR1 is SGHTA and CDR2 FQGNSA. With 2 bases removed from V and 5 bases from J, the gap between germline ends came to 15 bases.

This CDR3 reads CATPNFSGGAGNEQFF. CDR3 nucleotide sequence: TGCGCCACCCCCAACTTTAGCGGGGGGGCCGGGAATGAGCAGTTCTTC. The chain combines TRBV5-1 with TRBJ2-1; 11 bases are shared with TRBD2. The CDR3 loop spans 16 amino acids. Unmatched junction bases numbered 15, after V lost 9 bases and J lost 7 bases. Per the germline V gene, CDR1 is SGHRS and CDR2 is YFSETQ.

As regards this clonotype: This sequence is one base from a far larger clone and is likely a read error. This chain links TRBV3-1 with TRBJ2-1; D is possibly TRBD1 (5 bases). Germline assignment: CDR1 LGHDT and CDR2 YNNKEL (reference sequence). This CDR3 has 12 amino acids. Trimming removed 6 bases at V and 4 bases at J, with 7 bases between. The CDR3 protein is CASSRGYNEQFF. In nucleotides, the CDR3 is TGTGCCAGCAGTAGGGGATACAATGAGCAGTTCTTC.

This clonotype was found a few times. The V call is TRBV7-3, the J call TRBJ2-1; no reliable D call. The CDR3 extends over 13 amino acids. The germline V gene encodes CDR1 SGHTA and CDR2 FQGTGA. V lost 5 bases and J lost 7, with 12 bases in between. CDR3 nucleotide sequence: TGTGCCAGCAGCCTTGATGTACGGAATGAGCAGTTCTTC. This translates into CASSLDVRNEQFF. The whole variable domain, remainder taken from reference TRBV7-3 and TRBJ2-1, is GAGVSQTPSNKVTEKGKYVELRCDPISGHTALYWYRQSLGQGPEFLIYFQGTGAADDSGLPNDRFFAVRPEGSVSTLKIQRTERGDSAVYLCASSLDVRNEQFFGPGTRLTVL.

Details on this clonotype: Given a much more abundant clone one base away, this may be a read error. The rearrangement links TRBV20-1 to TRBJ2-1; no reliable D call. Germline CDR1 and CDR2: DFQATT and SNEGSKA (reference sequence). Trimming shortened V by 8 bases and J by 4 bases, and 18 bases separated the two germline ends. The CDR3 has 14 amino acids. CDR3 DNA sequence: TGCAGTCCCAGTAACCGGGCCGGTTACAATGAGCAGTTCTTC. Translation gives CSPSNRAGYNEQFF.

This clonotype has ten or more counts. The CDR3 DNA reads as TGCGCCAGCAGCCAAGATGGGCAGACCCTCAGGCCCCAGCATTTT. Translated: CASSQDGQTLRPQHF. This chain connects TRBV4-1 to TRBJ1-5, with D hard to call. Deletions cut 0 bases from V and 9 bases from J, with 15 bases between. Looked up from germline, CDR1 is MGHRA and CDR2 is YSYEKL. The CDR3 contains 15 residues.

Comment on this clonotype: This could be a read error, since a much larger clone is one nucleotide away. V usage is TRBV5-1 and J usage is TRBJ2-5; 8 bases match TRBD1. This CDR3 is built from 14 residues. CDR1 is SGHRS and CDR2 is YFSETQ in the germline V gene. The CDR3 loop is CASSLGQAQGTQYF. The CDR3 region has the DNA TGCGCCAGCAGCCTGGGACAGGCACAAGGGACCCAGTACTTC.

This clonotype is categorized as medium-sized. The rearrangement links TRBV20-1 to TRBJ2-1, with D uncertain. The V and J ends lost 5 bases and 0 bases respectively, with 14 bases between them. The CDR3 runs 15 residues. Germline V lookup: CDR1 DFQATT, CDR2 SNEGSKA (reference sequence). CDR3 DNA sequence: TGCAGTGCTTCCGCACCCTTGAGCTCCTACAATGAGCAGTTCTTC. It translates to CSASAPLSSYNEQFF.

This clonotype has a count of ten or more. The rearrangement links TRBV19 to TRBJ2-1; 8 nucleotides agree with TRBD1. V trimming: 5 bases; J trimming: 10 bases; junction bases outside the gene matches: 7. Per germline, CDR1 LNHDA and CDR2 SQIVND (reference sequence). The CDR3 is 13 residues long. The CDR3 DNA reads as TGTGCCAGTAGTTCCGGGACAGGCGAGGAGCAGTTCTTC. Translation gives CASSSGTGEEQFF. Full variable domain (rest looked up from reference TRBV19 and TRBJ2-1): DGGITQSPKYLFRKEGQNVTLSCEQNLNHDAMYWYRQDPGQGLRLIYYSQIVNDFQKGDIAEGYSVSREKKESFPLTVTSAQKNPTAFYLCASSSGTGEEQFFGPGTRLTVL.

This chain connects TRBV12-3 or TRBV12-4 to TRBJ2-5; tentatively, D is TRBD2 (7 bases). The CDR3 loop spans 14 amino acids. V dropped 6 bases and J dropped 1 base, with 12 bases sitting between them. The CDR3 here is CASRPRGAQETQYF. In DNA, the CDR3 is TGTGCCAGCAGGCCCCGGGGGGCCCAAGAGACCCAGTACTTC.

Concerning this clonotype: One end of the junction is discordant with germline, which a read error may explain. V and J are TRBV6-5 and TRBJ2-1; possibly TRBD2 for D (5 bases). CDR1 is MNHEY, CDR2 SVGAGI, per germline. The CDR3 length is 15 residues. CDR3 loop: CASRGIEGSHNGQFF. The DNA of the CDR3 is TGTGCCAGCAGGGGTATCGAGGGCTCCCACAATGGGCAGTTCTTC.

About this clonotype: This may come from a read error, since a much larger clone is one base off. The V and J genes are TRBV20-1 and TRBJ1-4, with a possible D match to TRBD1 (6 bases). Germline V gives CDR1 DFQATT, CDR2 SNEGSKA (reference sequence). This CDR3 is 17 amino acids long. DNA of the CDR3: TGCAGTGCTAGAGACGGGGGGCTACCCACAACTATTGAAAAACTGTTTTTT. Its translation is CSARDGGLPTTIEKLFF.

The V gene is TRBV28, the J gene TRBJ1-2; D unclear. The CDR3 spans 15 residues. V lost 5 bases and J 5 bases, leaving 18 bases between the germline ends. CDR1 is MDHEN, CDR2 SYDVKM, per germline. The CDR3 sequence is CASSPPGPSYYGYTF. CDR3 coding DNA: TGTGCCAGCAGTCCCCCCGGGCCATCATATTATGGCTACACCTTC.

The table lists this clonotype with many counts. The CDR3 loop reads CSVNRDRGGTEAFF. CDR3 sequence (DNA): TGCAGCGTGAACCGGGACAGGGGTGGCACTGAAGCTTTCTTT. This chain links TRBV29-1 with TRBJ1-1; 10 positions agree with TRBD1. This CDR3 is built from 14 residues. Germline V gives CDR1 SQVTM, CDR2 ANQGSEA. After removal of 6 bases from V and 4 bases from J, the junction contained 8 bases not matched to a gene.

The chain is built from TRBV7-9 and TRBJ2-7; 13 positions agree with TRBD2. The V segment lost 3 bases and the J segment 6 bases; nucleotides outside the gene matches: 11. The V gene's germline CDR1 is SEHNR and CDR2 FQNEAQ (reference sequence). This CDR3 is built from 17 residues. This chain's CDR3 is CASSFLLAGGRRAEQYF. CDR3 bases: TGTGCCAGCAGCTTCTTACTAGCGGGGGGGCGTCGCGCCGAGCAGTACTTC. Combining the CDR3 with reference TRBV7-9 and TRBJ2-7 gives the whole variable domain DTGVSQNPRHKITKRGQNVTFRCDPISEHNRLYWYRQTLGQGPEFLTYFQNEAQLEKSRLLSDRFSAERPKGSFSTLEIQRTEQGDSAMYLCASSFLLAGGRRAEQYFGPGTRLTVT.

This clonotype was seen ten or more times. The J gene is TRBJ2-1, the V gene TRBV7-9; D is unclear. CDR1 is SEHNR, CDR2 FQNEAQ, per germline (reference sequence). Trimming stripped 4 bases from V and 2 bases from J, with 9 bases between. The CDR3 sequence is 14 residues long. The DNA of the CDR3 is TGTGCCAGCAGCTCCCAGAATGCCTACAATGAGCAGTTCTTC. Translated, it gives CASSSQNAYNEQFF.

The rearrangement links TRBV6-4 to TRBJ1-4; D is uncertain. Germline V lookup: CDR1 MRHNA, CDR2 SNTAGT. The V end lost 5 bases, the J end lost 12 bases, and 16 bases lay between the germline ends. CDR3 length: 13 residues. The CDR3 sequence is CASSPEWGEELFF. As DNA, the CDR3 is TGTGCCAGCAGTCCGGAATGGGGAGAAGAACTGTTTTTT.

In its sample, this clonotype was seen many times. J is TRBJ2-2 and V is TRBV7-6; tentatively, D is TRBD2 (5 bases). The germline CDR1 and CDR2 sequences are SGHVS and FNYEAQ. Trimming stripped 0 bases from V and 0 bases from J, with 5 bases between. The CDR3 spans 15 residues. The CDR3 bases are TGTGCCAGCAGCTTAGCTAGCGCGAACACCGGGGAGCTGTTTTTT. Protein product: CASSLASANTGELFF.

This clonotype was recorded at least ten times. This chain connects TRBV20-1 to TRBJ1-2, with 8 bases matching TRBD1. Germline CDR1 reads DFQATT; CDR2 reads SNEGSKA (reference sequence). The CDR3 extends over 16 amino acids. The V gene end was trimmed by 0 bases and the J gene end by 3 bases; junction bases not matched to a gene: 9. CDR3 sequence (DNA): TGCAGTGCTAGAGATTGGCAGGGGGCCGGAGACTATGGCTACACCTTC. Its translation: CSARDWQGAGDYGYTF.

The V call is TRBV20-1, the J call TRBJ2-1, with D unclear. CDR1 DFQATT and CDR2 SNEGSKA come from the germline V gene (reference sequence). The CDR3 extends over 14 amino acids. With 6 bases removed from V and 0 bases from J, the gap between germline ends came to 12 bases. The CDR3, as DNA: TGCAGTGCCAGTGTAACGAGCTCCTACAATGAGCAGTTCTTC. Residues: CSASVTSSYNEQFF.

This clonotype was counted many times. The chain is built from TRBV6-5 and TRBJ2-2; 9 bases agree with TRBD1. The V segment lost 5 bases and the J segment 5 bases; nucleotides outside the gene matches: 6. Germline V gene data show CDR1 as MNHEY and CDR2 as SVGAGI. This CDR3 comprises 15 residues. CDR3 in amino acids: CASSVPGQGTGELFF. CDR3 DNA sequence: TGTGCCAGCAGTGTACCGGGACAGGGAACCGGGGAGCTGTTTTTT.

This clonotype was seen repeatedly, ten times or more. The gene calls are TRBV6-6 and TRBJ1-1; D is perhaps TRBD1 (6 bases). The CDR3 extends over 14 amino acids. Germline V gives CDR1 MNHNY, CDR2 SVGAGI (reference sequence). Trimming stripped 6 bases from V and 1 base from J, with 12 bases between. In DNA, the CDR3 is TGTGCCAGCAGAGTGGGGGGGCCGAACACTGAAGCTTTCTTT. As protein: CASRVGGPNTEAFF.

This clonotype was observed many times. The gene calls are TRBV12-3 or TRBV12-4 and TRBJ1-2; D may be TRBD1 (6 bases). The CDR3 has 13 amino acids. The ends were cut back, 2 bases at V and 6 bases at J, with 10 bases in the middle. CDR3 sequence: CASSLMGADGYTF. The CDR3 nucleotides are TGTGCCAGCAGTTTAATGGGGGCTGATGGCTACACCTTC.

This clonotype was seen more than once but under ten times. The rearrangement links TRBV7-2 to TRBJ1-2; D possibly corresponds to TRBD1 (6 bases). Per germline, CDR1 SGHTA and CDR2 FQGNSA. V was shortened by 5 bases and J by 4 bases, with 14 bases between the two germline ends. This CDR3 has 14 residues. The CDR3 DNA reads TGTGCCAGCAGCCTAAGAGGGGGAACCTATGGCTACACCTTC. It translates to CASSLRGGTYGYTF.

On this clonotype: This sequence may be a read error, since a much larger clone differs from it by one base. The rearrangement joins TRBV5-5 to TRBJ2-1; 12 bases agree with TRBD2. The CDR3 extends over 17 amino acids. Germline CDR1 and CDR2: SGHKS and YYEKEE (reference sequence). The J segment lost 2 bases and the V segment lost 1 base, leaving 4 bases of the junction unmatched. The CDR3 spells CASSLTSGGTPYNEQFF. CDR3 nucleotides: TGTGCCAGCAGCTTGACTAGCGGGGGGACCCCCTACAATGAGCAGTTCTTC.